The rows below give T cell receptor beta chains drawn from one sample of a study of T cell repertoires in cytomegalovirus infection. TCRdb re-analysed the reads in MiXCR, keeping a single row per CDR3 protein. In the table there are approximately 70,000 distinct CDR3 sequences, 22% of which are singletons. Their specific antigens are unknown. Sequenced sample: PBMCs, sequenced either directly or after in vitro stimulation (not recorded which). The receptors shown here come from a human donor in good health (CMV status not recorded). Some clones in this sample may be carry-over from other donors' samples. Both conserved end residues are part of each CDR3. A D gene is named only where the DNA matches it firmly. A clone size is listed for some rows: how often the clone was seen (once, few, many), or a class if it is expanded.

size	D	V	J	CDR3	DNA
NA	NA	TRBV20-1	TRBJ1-2	CSASGGEGVLYGYTF	TGCAGTGCTAGCGGTGGCGAAGGGGTTCTCTATGGCTACACCTTC
NA	NA	TRBV14	TRBJ2-2	CASSRLITGELFF	TGTGCCAGCAGCCGGCTTATCACCGGGGAGCTGTTTTTT
NA	NA	TRBV4-2	TRBJ2-7	CASSPIYGSSYEQYF	TGTGCCAGCAGCCCCATCTACGGGAGCTCCTACGAGCAGTACTTC
few	NA	TRBV6-5	TRBJ2-2	CASSYSLSPNTGELFF	TGTGCCAGCAGTTACTCTTTATCACCAAACACCGGGGAGCTGTTTTTT
NA	NA	TRBV4-1	TRBJ2-1	CASSQVSGDRHEQFF	TGCGCCAGCAGCCAAGTCTCGGGAGATAGGCATGAGCAGTTCTTC
NA	NA	TRBV18	TRBJ1-4	CASSPRGLTNEKLFF	TGTGCCAGCTCACCACGGGGGTTAACTAATGAAAAACTGTTTTTT
few	NA	TRBV6-8	TRBJ2-7	CASSYSVDGSYEQYF	TGTGCCAGCAGTTACTCGGTTGACGGGTCCTACGAGCAGTACTTC
NA	NA	TRBV19	TRBJ1-5	CASSWGFNQPQHF	TGTGCCAGTAGTTGGGGGTTTAATCAGCCCCAGCATTTT
many	TRBD1	TRBV20-1	TRBJ1-1	CSARKQGAGSEAFF	TGCAGTGCTAGAAAACAGGGGGCTGGTTCCGAGGCTTTCTTT
NA	NA	TRBV6-6	TRBJ2-1	CASSYSSRYNEQFF	TGTGCCAGCAGTTACTCGAGTCGTTACAATGAGCAGTTCTTC
NA	NA	TRBV14	TRBJ1-2	CASSQDAIGVSGYTF	TGTGCCAGCAGCCAAGATGCAATCGGAGTCAGCGGCTACACCTTC
few	NA	TRBV10-3	TRBJ2-5	CAISESAQEETQYF	TGTGCCATCAGTGAGTCCGCACAAGAAGAGACCCAGTACTTC
NA	TRBD1	TRBV28	TRBJ1-1	CASSIGQAGLDTEAFF	TGTGCCAGCAGTATAGGACAGGCAGGTTTGGACACTGAAGCTTTCTTT
NA	NA	TRBV7-9	TRBJ2-3	CASGISDTQYF	TGTGCCAGCGGGATTTCAGATACGCAGTATTTT
few	NA	TRBV7-6	TRBJ2-3	CASSSEQGLYTDTQYF	TGTGCCAGCAGCTCAGAGCAGGGACTTTACACAGATACGCAGTATTTT
many	TRBD2	TRBV9	TRBJ2-2	CASSPRLADNTGELFF	TGTGCCAGCAGCCCACGACTAGCGGACAACACCGGGGAGCTGTTTTTT
few	TRBD1	TRBV10-3	TRBJ1-6	CAAKGRQGVNSPLHF	TGTGCCGCCAAGGGCCGGCAGGGGGTGAATTCACCCCTCCACTTT
NA	TRBD2	TRBV7-2	TRBJ2-5	CASSAGLAIRETQYF	TGTGCCAGCAGCGCGGGACTAGCGATTCGAGAGACCCAGTACTTC
few	NA	TRBV4-1	TRBJ2-3	CASSQGKGVTDTQYF	TGCGCCAGCAGCCAAGGAAAGGGTGTCACAGATACGCAGTATTTT
many	NA	TRBV19	TRBJ2-3	CASSSAGTYSYTQYF	TGTGCCAGTAGTTCGGCCGGGACGTATTCTTATACGCAGTATTTT
many	NA	TRBV6-1	TRBJ1-1	CASRFLGQNTEAFF	TGTGCCAGCAGATTCCTTGGCCAGAACACTGAAGCTTTCTTT
many	NA	TRBV7-6	TRBJ1-5	CASSLGAGGNQPQHF	TGTGCCAGCAGCTTAGGGGCGGGGGGCAATCAGCCCCAGCATTTT
NA	TRBD1	TRBV27	TRBJ1-5	CASSSDREWSQPQHF	TGTGCCAGCAGTTCCGACAGGGAATGGAGTCAGCCCCAGCATTTT
few	TRBD2	TRBV5-4	TRBJ2-1	CASRYGLAGANEQFF	TGTGCCAGCAGATATGGTTTAGCGGGGGCCAATGAGCAGTTCTTC
few	NA	TRBV11-2	TRBJ2-3	CASSLEQLRGQYF	TGTGCCAGCAGCTTAGAGCAGCTCCGGGGGCAGTATTTT
NA	NA	TRBV19	TRBJ2-5	CASSNRREEAQYF	TGTGCCAGTAGTAATAGAAGGGAAGAGGCCCAGTACTTC
many	TRBD1	TRBV12-3/TRBV12-4	TRBJ1-2	CASSEDRGNGYTF	TGTGCCAGCAGTGAGGACAGGGGTAATGGCTACACCTTC
many	NA	TRBV6-1	TRBJ1-1	CASSRSSMSNTEAFF	TGTGCCAGCAGCCGCAGCTCAATGTCGAACACTGAAGCTTTCTTT
few	NA	TRBV6-1	TRBJ1-2	CASGYRGVGFGYTF	TGTGCCAGCGGCTATCGGGGGGTCGGCTTTGGCTACACCTTC
few	NA	TRBV28	TRBJ2-3	CASSSPLGATDTQYF	TGTGCCAGCAGTTCCCCTTTGGGGGCGACAGATACGCAGTATTTT
NA	TRBD1	TRBV15	TRBJ2-5	CATSRTGDILETQYF	TGTGCCACCAGCAGGACAGGGGACATTCTCGAGACCCAGTACTTC
NA	NA	TRBV24-1	TRBJ2-1	CATSDSQWSSRYNEQFF	TGTGCCACCAGTGATTCCCAGTGGAGCAGTCGCTACAATGAGCAGTTCTTC
few	NA	TRBV11-2	TRBJ2-2	CASSSIRGTRTGELFF	TGTGCCAGCAGCTCAATACGTGGGACAAGGACCGGGGAGCTGTTTTTT
many	NA	TRBV7-9	TRBJ1-1	CASSSTAGMNTEAFF	TGTGCCAGCAGCTCCACAGCCGGCATGAACACTGAAGCTTTCTTT
many	TRBD1	TRBV7-2	TRBJ1-4	CASSIRQGAEKLFF	TGTGCCAGCAGCATCCGACAGGGCGCTGAAAAACTGTTTTTT
NA	NA	TRBV27	TRBJ1-1	CASSLFRGNTEAFF	TGTGCCAGCAGTTTATTCCGGGGGAACACTGAAGCTTTCTTT
NA	TRBD1	TRBV5-1	TRBJ2-5	CASSQGQLPPETQYF	TGCGCCAGCAGCCAGGGACAGCTGCCCCCAGAGACCCAGTACTTC
NA	NA	TRBV7-2	TRBJ1-4	CASSLGLGTNKKLFF	TGTGCCAGCAGCTTAGGCTTGGGAACTAATAAAAAACTGTTTTTT
NA	NA	TRBV9	TRBJ2-1	CASSVGEAYNEQFF	TGTGCCAGCAGCGTAGGGGAAGCCTACAATGAGCAGTTCTTC
few	TRBD2	TRBV4-3	TRBJ2-1	CASSQDGLAGEDEQFF	TGCGCCAGCAGCCAAGATGGGCTAGCGGGAGAGGATGAGCAGTTCTTC
few	NA	TRBV7-2	TRBJ2-7	CASSFDNYEQYF	TGTGCCAGCAGCTTCGACAACTACGAGCAGTACTTC
few	NA	TRBV7-2	TRBJ1-1	CASSYDSQTEAFF	TGTGCCAGCAGCTATGACAGCCAAACTGAAGCTTTCTTT
once	TRBD1	TRBV18	TRBJ2-5	CASSPGQGYGETQYF	TGTGCCAGCTCACCGGGACAGGGCTACGGAGAGACCCAGTACTTC
few	NA	TRBV6-2/TRBV6-3	TRBJ2-7	CASSETGGDFEQYF	TGTGCCAGCAGTGAAACAGGGGGGGACTTCGAGCAGTACTTC
many	TRBD1	TRBV6-5	TRBJ1-4	CASSRTGAIPGTNEKLFF	TGTGCCAGCAGTAGGACAGGGGCTATTCCCGGGACTAATGAAAAACTGTTTTTT
NA	TRBD2	TRBV11-2	TRBJ2-5	CASSSEGTRETQYF	TGTGCCAGCAGCTCCGAGGGGACTAGGGAGACCCAGTACTTC
medium-sized	TRBD1	TRBV12-3/TRBV12-4	TRBJ1-6	CASSPQGGWNSPLHF	TGTGCCAGCAGTCCGCAGGGGGGTTGGAATTCACCCCTCCACTTT